Below, 20 T cell receptor beta chains from the same sample are listed, as sequenced in a study of Tregs in tolerant kidney transplant recipients. Method: immunoSEQ multiplex PCR; TCRdb's copy keeps in-frame clones and lacks some. The sample yields roughly 80,000 clones, around 90% seen once. Sample: Tregs from blood, taken before the transplant. The receptors come from a human donor who received a combined kidney and bone marrow transplant.

The V call is TRBV6-4, the J call TRBJ2-7; a possible D gene is TRBD2 (5 bases). Trimming removed 7 bases from V and 1 base from J, with 5 bases in between. Germline loops: CDR1 MRHNA, CDR2 SNTAGT. The CDR3 length is 11 residues. The CDR3 sequence: CASTGSYEQYF. The CDR3 DNA reads as TGTGCCAGCACGGGATCCTACGAGCAGTACTTC.

The rearrangement joins TRBV6-1 to TRBJ1-3; D not certain. Trimming took off 4 bases at V and 10 bases at J, with 11 bases between the two ends. Germline V CDR1 and CDR2: MNHNS, SASEGT. The length of the CDR3 is 12 residues. CDR3 nucleotide sequence: TGTGCCAGCAGTGCGCTAAGAAGGACCATATATTTT. It specifies CASSALRRTIYF.

The V gene is TRBV18, the J gene TRBJ1-3; 9 bases align to TRBD1. J gave up 9 bases and V 2 bases, and 5 bases lay outside the gene matches. Per the germline V gene, CDR1 is KGHSH and CDR2 is LQKENI. This CDR3 comprises 14 residues. The CDR3 protein is CASSPDRGRITIYF. The DNA for the CDR3 is TGTGCCAGCTCACCAGACAGGGGGAGGATCACCATATATTTT.

The chain couples TRBV28 to TRBJ2-5, with 7 nucleotides matching TRBD1. The CDR3 covers 15 residues. Germline CDR1 reads MDHEN; CDR2 reads SYDVKM. V was clipped by 4 bases and J by 1 base; unmatched bases: 6. CDR3 region: CASSSHRGAQETQYF. CDR3 nucleotide sequence: TGTGCCAGCAGTTCTCACAGGGGAGCCCAAGAGACCCAGTACTTC.

This clone was detected once. The V and J genes are TRBV7-2 and TRBJ1-1; tentative D call: TRBD1 (6 bases). Germline CDR1 reads SGHTA; CDR2 reads FQGNSA. There are 14 residues in the CDR3. V gave up 0 bases and J gave up 4 bases, with 9 bases separating them. DNA of the CDR3: TGTGCCAGCAGCTTAGCACAGGGAAGCACTGAAGCTTTCTTT. Translation gives CASSLAQGSTEAFF. Drawing the rest from reference TRBV7-2 and TRBJ1-1, the complete variable domain is GAGVSQSPSNKVTEKGKDVELRCDPISGHTALYWYRQSLGQGLEFLIYFQGNSAPDKSGLPSDRFSAERTGGSVSTLTIQRTQQEDSAVYLCASSLAQGSTEAFFGQGTRLTVV.

This clone has only one observation. The chain employs TRBV30 and TRBJ1-1; 8 nucleotides agree with TRBD1. The CDR3 is 14 amino acids. V lost 5 bases, J lost 6 bases, and 11 bases stayed unmatched. The germline V gene encodes CDR1 GTSNPN and CDR2 SVGIG (reference sequence). CDR3 amino acids: CAWGAGTGIPEAFF. CDR3 coding DNA: TGTGCCTGGGGCGCCGGGACAGGAATTCCTGAAGCTTTCTTT. The whole variable domain, filled in from reference TRBV30 and TRBJ1-1, reads SQTIHQWPATLVQPVGSPLSLECTVEGTSNPNLYWYRQAAGRGLQLLFYSVGIGQISSEVPQNLSASRPQDRQFILSSKKLLLSDSGFYLCAWGAGTGIPEAFFGQGTRLTVV.

In its sample, this clone was seen once. V usage is TRBV4-2 and J usage is TRBJ2-2, with D unresolved. In germline, CDR1 is LGHNA, CDR2 YNFKEQ. This CDR3 has 12 residues. Trimming pared 0 bases from V and 11 bases from J, leaving 7 bases between. The CDR3 sequence: CASSQDRSELFF. The CDR3, as DNA: TGTGCCAGCAGCCAAGATAGAAGTGAGCTGTTTTTT.

The V call is TRBV29-1, the J call TRBJ2-5, with D possibly being TRBD2 (6 bases). This CDR3 has 12 residues. Germline V gene lookup returns CDR1 SQVTM and CDR2 ANQGSEA. The V end was cut by 5 bases, the J end by 4 bases, with 11 bases between. The CDR3 here is CSVSQEGETQYF. The CDR3 region has the DNA TGCAGCGTTTCCCAGGAGGGAGAGACCCAGTACTTC.

The chain links TRBV4-2 to TRBJ2-1; 12 bases match TRBD1. Losses at the gene ends were 4 bases for V and 0 bases for J; bases not matched to a gene: 16. Germline loops: CDR1 LGHNA, CDR2 YNFKEQ. This CDR3 spans 21 amino acids. The CDR3 nucleotides read TGTGCCAGCAGCCCGACACCGGGACAGGGGGCCCAACGGAGCTCCTACAATGAGCAGTTCTTC. Protein product: CASSPTPGQGAQRSSYNEQFF.

The V call is TRBV5-6, the J call TRBJ2-7; D unclear. V lost 0 bases, J lost 5 bases, and 12 bases lay in between. The CDR3 contains 14 residues. Germline V gene lookup returns CDR1 SGHDT and CDR2 YYEEEE. CDR3 DNA: TGTGCCAGCAGCTTGGTCGGGCCCCCGAACGAGCAGTACTTC. Translation gives CASSLVGPPNEQYF.

This clone has only one observation. The chain couples TRBV5-1 to TRBJ2-2, with D maybe TRBD2 (5 bases). The length of the CDR3 is 13 residues. Germline CDR1 is SGHRS and CDR2 is YFSETQ. Deletions cut 9 bases from V and 5 bases from J, with 14 bases between. CDR3 sequence (DNA): TGCGCCACCGAGGGAGATGGGACCGGGGAGCTGTTTTTT. Its protein product is CATEGDGTGELFF.

The chain recombines TRBV11-2 with TRBJ1-6; TRBD1 is a possible D gene (6 bases). Trimming cost V 7 bases and J 13 bases, with 20 bases left between them. This CDR3 comprises 14 residues. The V gene's germline CDR1 is SGHAT and CDR2 FQNNGV. The CDR3 reads CASTERGATSPLHF. In nucleotides, the CDR3 is TGTGCCAGCACCGAGAGGGGGGCCACAAGTCCCCTCCACTTT.

The chain is built from TRBV5-1 and TRBJ2-1; 9 positions agree with TRBD2. The germline CDR1 and CDR2 sequences are SGHRS and YFSETQ. The CDR3 covers 15 residues. V lost 3 bases to trimming and J lost 4 bases; unmatched junction nucleotides: 5. CDR3 sequence (DNA): TGCGCCAGCAGCTCCGGGACTAGCTTTTACAATGAGCAGTTCTTC. Its translation: CASSSGTSFYNEQFF.

The rearrangement joins TRBV28 to TRBJ2-2, with D hard to call. This CDR3 spans 16 amino acids. In germline, CDR1 is MDHEN, CDR2 SYDVKM. V was shortened by 5 bases and J by 5 bases, with 18 bases between the two germline ends. For the CDR3, the DNA is TGTGCCAGCAGTCCCCACTCCCCTACTAAGACCGGGGAGCTGTTTTTT. Its translation is CASSPHSPTKTGELFF.

This clone showed up just once. This chain uses TRBV19 with TRBJ2-5, with a possible D match to TRBD2 (6 bases). The V end lost 5 bases, the J end lost 0 bases, and 13 bases lay between the germline ends. The CDR3 runs to 15 residues. Germline assignment: CDR1 LNHDA and CDR2 SQIVND (reference sequence). CDR3 residues: CASSDASAYQETQYF. The CDR3 DNA reads TGTGCCAGTAGTGATGCTAGCGCGTACCAAGAGACCCAGTACTTC.

V is TRBV29-1 and J is TRBJ2-6; D uncertain. V lost 6 bases and J lost 4, with 16 bases in between. The CDR3 covers 15 residues. CDR1 SQVTM and CDR2 ANQGSEA come from the germline V gene. The CDR3 sequence: CSVPRSTSGANVLTF. The CDR3 DNA reads as TGCAGCGTGCCTAGGAGTACCTCGGGGGCCAACGTCCTGACTTTC.

Only one count was recorded for this clone. V is TRBV6-5 and J is TRBJ2-7; 7 positions match TRBD1. Germline CDR1 MNHEY, CDR2 SVGAGI. The CDR3 consists of 14 residues. V lost 4 bases, J lost 3 bases, and 6 bases stayed unmatched. This CDR3 reads CASSSGTAYYEQYF. In DNA form, the CDR3 reads TGTGCCAGCAGTTCCGGGACAGCCTACTACGAGCAGTACTTC.

The chain carries TRBV7-9 and TRBJ1-4; D is perhaps TRBD1 (5 bases). Germline values: CDR1 SEHNR, CDR2 FQNEAQ (reference sequence). Between the trimmed V and J ends, which lost 7 bases and 3 bases, there was a span of 15 bases. The CDR3 extends over 15 amino acids. This chain's CDR3 is CASTIGGVANEKLFF. CDR3 sequence (DNA): TGTGCCAGCACCATCGGGGGGGTAGCTAATGAAAAACTGTTTTTT.

The chain is built from TRBV6-6 and TRBJ1-3; no clear D gene. The V gene's germline CDR1 is MNHNY and CDR2 SVGAGI (reference sequence). The CDR3 sequence is 13 residues long. V gave up 7 bases and J gave up 9 bases, with 16 bases separating them. The CDR3 bases are TGTGCCAGCACCCGGGGAACGCGGGGCACCATATATTTT. This gives the protein CASTRGTRGTIYF.

The chain combines TRBV9 with TRBJ2-3; TRBD2 matches 11 bases. The CDR3 extends over 16 amino acids. With 1 base clipped from V and 1 base from J, the junction kept 2 bases outside the gene matches. CDR1 and CDR2 from the germline V gene are SGDLS and YYNGEE. The CDR3 DNA is TGTGCCAGCAGCGTAAGGGGACTAGCGGGCACAGATACGCAGTATTTT. Encoded protein: CASSVRGLAGTDTQYF.